This entry lists 6 T cell receptor beta chains sequenced from one sample in a study of cytotoxic CD8 clonotypes in ibrutinib-treated CLL. Sequencing used immunoSEQ multiplex PCR; TCRdb keeps in-frame clones, though not all of them. This repertoire shows roughly 160,000 clones, more than 75% found once; its top ten account for roughly 2%. This sample comprised PBMCs, obtained after 12 months of ibrutinib treatment. These receptors originate from a human donor with chronic lymphocytic leukemia.

The J gene is TRBJ1-6, the V gene TRBV5-4; possibly TRBD1 for D (5 bases). CDR1 is SGHNT, CDR2 YYREEE, per germline (reference sequence). CDR3 size: 15 residues. V lost 3 bases and J lost 3, with 10 bases in between. Here the CDR3 DNA reads TGTGCCAGCAGCTCCCAGGGAAGCTATAATTCACCCCTCCACTTT. Translation: CASSSQGSYNSPLHF. Full variable domain (missing parts from reference TRBV5-4 and TRBJ1-6): ETGVTQSPTHLIKTRGQQVTLRCSSQSGHNTVSWYQQALGQGPQFIFQYYREEENGRGNFPPRFSGLQFPNYSSELNVNALELDDSALYLCASSSQGSYNSPLHFGNGTRLTVT.

This clone was observed a handful of times. The chain has TRBV2 and TRBJ1-6; D is unresolved. Germline loops: CDR1 SNHLY, CDR2 FYNNEI. CDR3 length: 17 amino acids. Trimming stripped 7 bases from V and 0 bases from J, with 16 bases between. The CDR3 DNA reads as TGTGCCAGCAACCTTCAAGCGTCGAGCTCCTATAATTCACCCCTCCACTTT. This codes for CASNLQASSSYNSPLHF.

V is TRBV27 and J is TRBJ1-1, with D possibly TRBD1 on 6 matching bases. V lost 10 bases, J lost 1 base, and 16 bases lay in between. Germline lookup yields CDR1 MNHEY and CDR2 SMNVEV (reference sequence). The CDR3 has 14 residues. In nucleotides, the CDR3 is TGTGCCACCCCGGGGGGGGCGTCGAACACTGAAGCTTTCTTT. Translation: CATPGGASNTEAFF.

This chain connects TRBV9 to TRBJ2-7; D gene uncertain. CDR3 size: 14 residues. Germline V gene lookup returns CDR1 SGDLS and CDR2 YYNGEE. Trimming took 3 bases from V and 7 from J, leaving 17 bases between them. CDR3 sequence reads: CASSARKPVREQYF. In nucleotides, the CDR3 is TGTGCCAGCAGCGCCCGTAAGCCTGTACGTGAGCAGTACTTC.

The chain couples TRBV30 to TRBJ1-3; D not resolved. Germline CDR1 reads GTSNPN; CDR2 reads SVGIG (reference sequence). Between the trimmed V and J ends, which lost 3 bases and 0 bases, there was a span of 12 bases. This CDR3 region has 15 residues. The CDR3 here is CAWSPPRISGNTIYF. CDR3 nucleotide sequence: TGTGCCTGGAGCCCCCCAAGGATCTCTGGAAACACCATATATTTT.

The chain employs TRBV4-1 and TRBJ2-6; D may be TRBD1 (5 bases). This CDR3 comprises 18 residues. From germline, CDR1 is MGHRA and CDR2 YSYEKL. V lost 1 base to trimming and J lost 2 bases, with 15 bases between them. CDR3 region: CASSQGRAIGAGANVLTF. The CDR3 DNA sequence: TGCGCCAGCAGCCAAGGGAGAGCTATAGGGGCTGGGGCCAACGTCCTGACTTTC.